This T cell receptor beta chain came from a study of a mutant IDH1 vaccine in newly diagnosed glioma. Study context: Patients were given eight vaccinations, scheduled in weeks 1, 3, 5, 7, 11, 15, 19 and 23. In some groups vaccination began 4-6 weeks post-radiotherapy; others received it with temozolomide. Among treated patients, 62.5% were male and about 40% female, and mean age was roughly 40 years. Previous treatment comprised radiotherapy, temozolomide, or both, mostly both.

The time point was: week 11, during vaccination. Vaccine doses each comprised 300 ug of mutant IDH1 20-mer peptide, with topical imiquimod. Clones were sequenced by immunoSEQ multiplex PCR, and TCRdb holds only the in-frame ones, with some missing. The sample consists of about 25,000 clones, roughly 80% of them appearing once. Germline CDR1 reads SGHTA; CDR2 reads FQGNSA. The V gene lost 4 bases and the J gene lost 2 bases, with 0 bases spanning the gap. There are 12 residues in the CDR3. In this sample, this clone turned up once. The antigen remains unidentified. The TCR sequence derives from a woman aged 18-29 years with glioma. The chain is built from TRBV7-2 and TRBJ2-6; D ambiguous. The sequencing here drew on PBMCs, taken from a glioma patient whose treatment included an IDH1 peptide vaccine. CDR3 in amino acids: CASSSGANVLTF. Written as DNA, the CDR3 is TGTGCCAGCAGCTCTGGGGCCAACGTCCTGACTTTC.